This T cell receptor beta chain was recovered during a study of T-cell reconstitution after alpha-beta-depleted transplantation in children. About this clonotype itself: Its antigen remains unknown.

Study-level points and caveats: Hyperexpanded clones declined; after one year, newly produced T cells mostly supplied diversity. TCRbeta diversity was high at day 60 in some patients (a result of surviving recipient T cells and thymic progenitors).

TCRbeta library preparation incorporated unique molecular identifiers. In TCRdb, the PCR reads were re-called with MiXCR into one record per CDR3 protein. In the table there are about 610,000 distinct CDR3 sequences, over 25% of which are singletons. V lost 6 bases and J lost 6, with 15 bases in between. The CDR3 runs 14 residues. Germline V lookup: CDR1 SGHVS, CDR2 FQNEAQ. The sequence was collected from a boy under two years old with Wiskott-Aldrich syndrome, due to receive a stem cell transplant. This chain joins TRBV7-8 and TRBJ2-4, with D perhaps matching TRBD1 (5 bases). The material sequenced was PBMCs, taken before TCRalphabeta/CD19-depleted stem cell transplant. This CDR3 reads CASSPAGQRNIQYF. The CDR3 region has the DNA TGTGCCAGCAGTCCAGCAGGGCAGCGAAACATTCAGTACTTC. The complete variable domain, with remaining parts taken from reference TRBV7-8 and TRBJ2-4, reads GAGVSQSPRYKVAKRGQDVALRCDPISGHVSLFWYQQALGQGPEFLTYFQNEAQLDKSGLPSDRFFAERPEGSVSTLKIQRTQQEDSAVYLCASSPAGQRNIQYFGAGTRLSVL.